This record looks at one T cell receptor (beta chain) sequence and its context. V lost 5 bases, J lost 4 bases, and 12 bases stayed unmatched. Germline values: CDR1 KGHSH, CDR2 LQKENI. The CDR3 is 16 residues long. The data originate from a study of blood T cell repertoires in COVID-19. Study in general: Acute-phase and convalescent COVID-19 samples originated in the United States, Italy and Spain.

Here immunoSEQ multiplex PCR was the method, and the copy in TCRdb shows in-frame clones only, minus some. The sample includes about 300,000 clones, approximately 83% of them seen just once. Recovered participants had two consecutive negative NP/OP PCR tests, healthcare professional clearance, or symptom resolution. The specimen was PBMCs or T cells enriched from blood (not recorded which). The receptor was isolated from a man aged 25-45 years who had recovered from COVID-19. The rearrangement links TRBV18 to TRBJ2-3; TRBD2 agrees at 7 bases. CDR3 coding DNA: TGTGCCAGCTCATTACAAGCGGGAAAAAGCCCAGATACGCAGTATTTT. It specifies CASSLQAGKSPDTQYF.